This TCR beta chain emerged from a study of shared clonotypes between healthy human individuals (dated by TCRdb to between 2020 and 2021). As for the study more broadly: The cohort included three men and a couple of women between 18 and 49 years of age. Between about 0.8 and 9 billion PBMCs per donor were obtained by leukapheresis. To estimate repertoire size and how much clonotype sharing occurs between individuals, the study deeply sequenced the blood TCR repertoires of several healthy adults. Per donor, three plates each were used for CD4 naive and CD4 memory, two for CD8 naive, and one for CD8 memory. To increase sequencing depth and limit assay-specific biases, different laboratories used diverse techniques to prepare libraries and sequence TCR repertoires.

As regards this clone: What antigen it recognizes has not been identified. No clone much larger than this one lies a single base away; base qualities are absent.

Paper-wide results and their limitations: Higher generation probabilities were observed for clonotypes shared by all four sorted-subset donors than for non-shared clonotypes. Because the study included only a small number of donors, the genetic and exposure-history diversity represented was limited. Naive subsets generally had larger estimated clonotype richness than memory subsets. Incomplete sequencing was indicated by rarefaction of sorted-subset datasets, despite the large sequencing depth. Sampling was limited to blood, and TCR repertoires in tissue likely differ from TCR repertoires in blood. Roughly 5.2% of naive CD4, 3% to 3.5% of naive CD8, roughly 2.5% of memory CD4, and roughly 0.4% of memory CD8 clonotypes were shared across several donors. Based on pairwise subsampling, the degree of clonotype sharing among donors was expected to be affected by sequencing depth.

The donors were healthy, HIV-negative adults who had no recently reported acute infections or vaccinations. Only Caucasian adults living in Nashville, Tennessee, USA were represented among the donors. Magnetic negative selection was used to enrich CD4+ T cells, after which naive cells were positively selected on CD45RA and the negative fraction became the memory subset. Blood was collected by leukapheresis, and PBMCs were isolated by Ficoll-Histopaque density gradient centrifugation and then cryopreserved in liquid nitrogen vapor phase. Analytical flow cytometry was used to check the purity and quantity of every magnetically sorted T cell population. Genomic DNA was isolated from every sorted fraction and measured by UV absorbance on a Nanodrop 2000c. Using the deep immunoSEQ assay, TCR CDR3 regions were amplified from genomic DNA by multiplex PCR. For each cell subset, the extracted genomic DNA was distributed evenly across all wells of several immunoSEQ 96-well plates, and each plate served as one replicate. Each replicate PCR for sorted subsets received around 200 ng genomic DNA, equal to tens of thousands of T cell genomes. Purified libraries were measured with a Qubit 3.0 fluorometer, size-checked on a Bioanalyzer 2100, and measured again with the KAPA Library Quantification kit. A separate single-read 150-cycle Illumina NextSeq 550 flow cell was used to sequence each immunoSEQ 96-well plate. In the source study's methods: Because the immunoSEQ output held only junctional sequences and lacked quality scores, the filtering could not match the filtering applied to full-length reads. Sequences were annotated with PyIR, a Python wrapper for IgBLAST v1.9, and V/J genes and CDR3 were assigned using IMGT germline references. Reads were removed for weak V/J assignments (E-value above 1e-6), missing CDR3, stop codons, out-of-frame junctions, or ambiguous translated residues. A V3J clonotype was defined by an identical inferred V gene, J gene, and CDR3 amino acid sequence. To compute the percentage overlap between repertoires, the number of shared unique clonotypes was divided by the size of the smaller repertoire. Three approaches were used to assess repertoire richness: RTK rarefaction, the Chao1 estimator, and Recon v2.1 estimates of unobserved clonotypes. For all TCRbeta clonotypes obtained by the gDNA method from a handful of donors, generation probabilities were computed with OLGA. TCRdb limited this immuneACCESS table to in-frame rearrangements with V and J called. A share of clones is missing; checked studies link under half to unresolved V genes, and the rest is unexplained. V and J calls and clone size come straight from that table; D and trimming were deduced from the DNA. This sample gives roughly 2.5 million clones in total; approximately 94% of them show up just once. In total, the top ten clones hold 0.13% to 0.15% of the sample.

In the germline V gene, CDR1 corresponds to SNHLY and CDR2 to FYNNEI. Reading from cysteine to phenylalanine, the CDR3 counts 12 amino acids. CDR3 DNA only is kept here, 36 bases in frame from base 1. The junction shows trimming of 4 bases on V and 6 bases on J, plus 10 bases between the germline ends. The rearrangement joined TRBV2 to TRBJ2-7; TRBD1 could be the D gene, as 6 bases match. This clonotype originated in a man between 18 and 29 years old in good health. Material: naive CD4+ T cells sorted from blood. Per the publication, the cell subset or site label means: CD45RA+ positively selected. CDR3 region: CASSGDTGEQYF. At the DNA level, the sequence is TGTGCCAGCAGTGGGGACACGGGCGAGCAGTACTTC.